This entry lists 22 T cell receptor beta chains sequenced from one sample in a study of blood T cell repertoires in COVID-19. This table comes from immunoSEQ multiplex PCR, and its TCRdb copy is limited to in-frame clones, with some not included. The sample holds a few hundred thousand clones, 85% to 90% seen once. Source material: PBMCs or T cells enriched from blood (not recorded which). These receptors originate from a man younger than 45 who had recovered from COVID-19.

V is TRBV29-1 and J is TRBJ2-7, with D perhaps matching TRBD1 (6 bases). This CDR3 spans 13 amino acids. From germline, CDR1 is SQVTM and CDR2 ANQGSEA. Trimming shortened V by 7 bases and J by 6 bases, and 19 bases separated the two germline ends. The CDR3 nucleotides are TGCAGCGCTGTAACAGGGTACCCCTCCGAGCAGTACTTC. It encodes CSAVTGYPSEQYF.

This chain joins TRBV11-2 and TRBJ1-4; weak D call: TRBD1 (6 bases). V was pared by 5 bases and J by 7 bases, with 20 bases between. This CDR3 is built from 16 residues. Germline lookup yields CDR1 SGHAT and CDR2 FQNNGV. The CDR3 bases are TGTGCCAGCAGCCCGGGGCAGGGGAACGCCGGTGAAAAACTGTTTTTT. It codes for CASSPGQGNAGEKLFF.

V and J are TRBV7-2 and TRBJ2-1, with D possibly matching TRBD1 (6 bases). This CDR3 comprises 15 residues. CDR1 is SGHTA, CDR2 FQGNSA, per germline. The V gene lost 5 bases and the J gene lost 0 bases, with 11 bases spanning the gap. The CDR3 DNA follows: TGTGCCAGCAGCACAGGGACGTACTCCTACAATGAGCAGTTCTTC. Its translation is CASSTGTYSYNEQFF. Full variable domain (rest looked up from reference TRBV7-2 and TRBJ2-1): GAGVSQSPSNKVTEKGKDVELRCDPISGHTALYWYRQSLGQGLEFLIYFQGNSAPDKSGLPSDRFSAERTGGSVSTLTIQRTQQEDSAVYLCASSTGTYSYNEQFFGPGTRLTVL.

V is TRBV28 and J is TRBJ1-3; 8 nucleotides align to TRBD1. CDR3 length: 17 residues. Per the germline V gene, CDR1 is MDHEN and CDR2 is SYDVKM. The trim removed 4 bases at V and 2 bases at J, leaving 10 bases unmatched. The CDR3 spells CASSSRTGSSAGNTIYF. The CDR3 nucleotides read TGTGCCAGCAGTTCAAGGACAGGGAGTAGTGCTGGAAACACCATATATTTT.

The chain employs TRBV21-1 and TRBJ2-7; TRBD1 reflects the table's D call only, with no check against the DNA. TRBV21-1 is described as a pseudogene. The CDR3 covers 12 residues. The CDR3 protein is CAIKIRGYEQYF. The CDR3 nucleotides are TGTGCCATAAAGATCAGGGGCTACGAGCAGTACTTC.

The chain recombines TRBV7-6 with TRBJ2-3, with 7 positions matching TRBD2. This CDR3 has 17 residues. The germline CDR1 and CDR2 sequences are SGHVS and FNYEAQ. V gave up 6 bases and J gave up 10 bases; unmatched junction bases: 22. The CDR3 sequence: CASSPPTPIAGGVAQYF. The CDR3 DNA is TGTGCCAGCAGTCCCCCGACCCCGATAGCGGGTGGGGTGGCGCAGTATTTT. Combining the CDR3 with reference TRBV7-6 and TRBJ2-3 gives the whole variable domain GAGVSQSPRYKVTKRGQDVALRCDPISGHVSLYWYRQALGQGPEFLTYFNYEAQQDKSGLPNDRFSAERPEGSISTLTIQRTEQRDSAMYRCASSPPTPIAGGVAQYFGPGTRLTVL.

The genes are TRBV7-9 and TRBJ2-3, with D uncertain. The CDR3 is 14 residues long. Per the germline V gene, CDR1 is SEHNR and CDR2 is FQNEAQ (reference sequence). V was shortened by 0 bases and J by 2 bases, with 6 bases between the two germline ends. In nucleotides, the CDR3 is TGTGCCAGCAGCTTAGCCCAGGCCACAGATACGCAGTATTTT. This sequence encodes CASSLAQATDTQYF.

The rearrangement joins TRBV29-1 to TRBJ2-1; TRBD1 might be the D (6 bases). This CDR3 is 12 amino acids long. Trimming took off 6 bases at V and 7 bases at J, with 13 bases between the two ends. The germline V gene has CDR1 SQVTM and CDR2 ANQGSEA. The CDR3 here is CSVTRGLNEQFF. CDR3 nucleotides: TGCAGCGTAACCAGGGGTCTGAATGAGCAGTTCTTC.

The V call is TRBV5-8, the J call TRBJ2-1; D possibly corresponds to TRBD2 (6 bases). With 4 bases removed from V and 5 bases from J, the gap between germline ends came to 13 bases. Germline-derived CDR1 and CDR2 are SGHTS and YDEGEE. CDR3 length: 14 residues. The DNA of the CDR3 is TGTGCCAGCAGCGTTGCTTGGACTAACAATGAGCAGTTCTTC. This gives the protein CASSVAWTNNEQFF.

This clone was counted a single time. The genes are TRBV18 and TRBJ1-5, with 11 positions matching TRBD1. After removal of 2 bases from V and 9 bases from J, the junction contained 3 bases not matched to a gene. In germline, CDR1 is KGHSH, CDR2 LQKENI. This CDR3 has 14 residues. The CDR3 here is CASSPGTGGRPQHF. The CDR3 coding sequence is TGTGCCAGCTCACCAGGGACAGGGGGAAGGCCCCAGCATTTT.

This clone was found a few times. The chain links TRBV5-1 to TRBJ1-2; 7 bases map to TRBD1. The CDR3 covers 16 residues. Germline V gives CDR1 SGHRS, CDR2 YFSETQ. V dropped 0 bases and J dropped 8; count of bases not matched to a gene: 13. The CDR3 region is CASSLVRSQGSRGYTF. The CDR3, as DNA: TGCGCCAGCAGCTTGGTTCGCTCACAGGGGTCCCGGGGCTACACCTTC.

This chain links TRBV21-1 with TRBJ2-2; the table's D call of TRBD1 was not tested on the DNA. TRBV21-1 is a recognized pseudogene. CDR3 length: 18 residues. The chain's CDR3 is CASSKLRRDRGQGGELFF. Written as DNA, the CDR3 is TGTGCCAGCAGCAAATTGCGACGGGACAGGGGGCAGGGCGGGGAGCTGTTTTTT.

The CDR3 DNA is TGTGCCAGCAGCTTGGCCATCAACTACGAGCAGTACTTC. Translating it yields CASSLAINYEQYF. The chain couples TRBV5-5 to TRBJ2-7, with no clear D. This CDR3 is 13 amino acids long. Germline V gives CDR1 SGHKS, CDR2 YYEKEE (reference sequence). The V end was cut by 0 bases, the J end by 3 bases, with 7 bases between.

The rearrangement links TRBV19 to TRBJ2-2; D may be TRBD2 (6 bases). This CDR3 comprises 16 residues. Germline V CDR1 and CDR2: LNHDA, SQIVND (reference sequence). V was clipped by 2 bases and J by 0 bases, with 10 bases between them. CDR3 region: CASSIKVAANTGELFF. Here the CDR3 DNA reads TGTGCCAGTAGTATAAAGGTAGCGGCGAACACCGGGGAGCTGTTTTTT.

The V gene is TRBV2, the J gene TRBJ2-3; TRBD2 is a possible D gene (6 bases). The CDR3 extends over 16 amino acids. Looked up from germline, CDR1 is SNHLY and CDR2 is FYNNEI. Trimming removed 2 bases at V and 1 base at J, with 13 bases between. CDR3 coding DNA: TGTGCCAGCAGTGAACGGCCCGGGAGTGGCACAGATACGCAGTATTTT. This translates into CASSERPGSGTDTQYF.

The chain couples TRBV7-9 to TRBJ2-1; D possibly corresponds to TRBD1 (6 bases). Germline V gene lookup returns CDR1 SEHNR and CDR2 FQNEAQ (reference sequence). This CDR3 has 16 amino acids. The germline V and J ends were trimmed by 5 bases and 7 bases, with 21 bases remaining between them. CDR3 sequence reads: CASSRPTGEGWNEQFF. The CDR3 nucleotides are TGTGCCAGCAGCAGGCCGACAGGTGAAGGGTGGAATGAGCAGTTCTTC.

A word on this clone: This sample also contains other DNA sequences that code for the same CDR3. The chain joins TRBV5-1 to TRBJ1-2, with TRBD1 as a possible D gene (6 bases). V was clipped by 0 bases and J by 4 bases, with 7 bases between them. This CDR3 has 13 residues. Per the germline V gene, CDR1 is SGHRS and CDR2 is YFSETQ. CDR3 DNA sequence: TGCGCCAGCAGCTTGGACAGGGCCTATGGCTACACCTTC. This translates into CASSLDRAYGYTF. The full variable domain, its missing parts supplied by reference TRBV5-1 and TRBJ1-2, is KAGVTQTPRYLIKTRGQQVTLSCSPISGHRSVSWYQQTPGQGLQFLFEYFSETQRNKGNFPGRFSGRQFSNSRSEMNVSTLELGDSALYLCASSLDRAYGYTFGSGTRLTVV.

CDR3 region: CASTVQGANYEQYF. The CDR3 bases are TGTGCCAGCACCGTACAGGGGGCTAACTACGAGCAGTACTTC. This chain uses TRBV7-9 with TRBJ2-7; 9 nucleotides align to TRBD1. The CDR3 sequence is 14 residues long. Germline V lookup: CDR1 SEHNR, CDR2 FQNEAQ (reference sequence). Unmatched junction bases numbered 7, after V lost 7 bases and J lost 3 bases.

The V call is TRBV5-1, the J call TRBJ2-7; TRBD2 aligns across 11 bases. The CDR3 extends over 15 amino acids. V lost 1 base to trimming and J lost 4 bases; unmatched junction nucleotides: 4. Germline assignment: CDR1 SGHRS and CDR2 YFSETQ. The DNA for the CDR3 is TGCGCCAGCAGCTTGACTAGCGGGGGATCTTACGAGCAGTACTTC. This gives the protein CASSLTSGGSYEQYF.

This clone came up a few times. The V call is TRBV7-6, the J call TRBJ1-4; D call uncertain. Germline V lookup: CDR1 SGHVS, CDR2 FNYEAQ. The V gene lost 2 bases and the J gene lost 8 bases, with 15 bases spanning the gap. CDR3 length equals 15 residues. The DNA of the CDR3 is TGTGCCAGCAGCTTAATGGCAGGAAGGTTAGAAAAACTGTTTTTT. Its protein product is CASSLMAGRLEKLFF.

The chain joins TRBV7-8 to TRBJ2-7; 8 nucleotides match TRBD1. This CDR3 spans 15 amino acids. V lost 5 bases to trimming and J lost 2 bases; unmatched junction nucleotides: 8. Germline V gene sequence: CDR1 SGHVS, CDR2 FQNEAQ. CDR3 region: CASSLDREPPYEQYF. In nucleotides, the CDR3 is TGTGCCAGCAGCCTGGACAGGGAGCCCCCCTACGAGCAGTACTTC.

In its sample, this clone was seen once. The chain is built from TRBV28 and TRBJ2-5; D might be TRBD2 (5 bases). This CDR3 has 13 residues. Trimming removed 7 bases from V and 5 bases from J, with 14 bases in between. Germline V CDR1 and CDR2: MDHEN, SYDVKM. The CDR3 spells CASNIRGGETQYF. For the CDR3, the DNA is TGTGCCAGCAACATCCGCGGCGGGGAGACCCAGTACTTC. Full variable domain (outside the CDR3, taken from reference TRBV28 and TRBJ2-5): DVKVTQSSRYLVKRTGEKVFLECVQDMDHENMFWYRQDPGLGLRLIYFSYDVKMKEKGDIPEGYSVSREKKERFSLILESASTNQTSMYLCASNIRGGETQYFGPGTRLLVL.